This entry describes one T cell receptor (beta chain). No antigen is known for it. In terms of origin and age, donors were healthy Caucasian individuals from Russia aged about 6 to 90. A minimum of 7 million PBMCs was isolated per sample. This specimen belongs to a study of blood T cells in healthy people across ages. At the level of the study: Per every two T cells, about one barcoded beta molecule was captured by template switching.

A J-beta primer mix and a sample-barcoded 5' primer were used in a second PCR of roughly 7 to 12 cycles. TCRdb re-called the 5' RACE reads through MiXCR, storing one row per CDR3 protein. This sample has roughly 680,000 distinct CDR3 sequences, with over 40% found just once. Study observations and caveats: Age showed a roughly linear inverse relationship with TCR beta diversity per million T cells.

The CDR3 sequence is 12 residues long. Germline values: CDR1 SGHTA, CDR2 FQGNSA. The chain uses TRBV7-2 and TRBJ2-5; tentative D call: TRBD2 (5 bases). The end of the DNA fits TRBJ2-7 better, so the J call may be wrong. Material: blood. This sequence was found in an elderly woman in good health. This CDR3 reads CASSATSSEQYF. The CDR3 DNA sequence: TGTGCCAGCAGCGCTACTAGTTCCGAGCAGTACTTC.